The source of this TCR beta chain is a study of a mutant IDH1 vaccine in newly diagnosed glioma. Across the study: Patients came in for eight vaccinations, in weeks 1, 3, 5, 7, 11, 15, 19 and 23.

Profiled with immunoSEQ multiplex PCR; TCRdb holds only in-frame clones, not every one. The repertoire holds roughly 25,000 clones, with approximately 80% as singletons. Overall study findings and caveats: Pseudoprogression appeared independent of alterations in top peripheral clonotypes. Of the patients, less than 95% had vaccine-induced immune responses.

The time point was: week 5, during vaccination. Mutant IDH1 20-mer peptide, at 300 ug, made up each vaccine dose, with topical imiquimod. New IDH1-mutant, ATRX-lost WHO grade 3 or 4 astrocytomas occurred in donors. Germline loops: CDR1 GTSNPN, CDR2 SVGIG (reference sequence). V was clipped by 3 bases and J by 5 bases, with 11 bases between them. This CDR3 is 13 amino acids long. The sample holds one count of this clone. Its antigen remains unidentified. The receptor was derived from a man aged 40-49 years with glioma. The source was PBMCs, collected from a glioma patient whose treatment included an IDH1 peptide vaccine. V is TRBV30 and J is TRBJ2-1, with a possible D match to TRBD2 (6 bases). The CDR3 nucleotides read TGTGCCTGGAGCGGGACTTTGAACAATGAGCAGTTCTTC. Its translation: CAWSGTLNNEQFF.